This TCR beta chain is from a study of regulatory T cells in long-lasting Graves disease. This clonotype came up many times. What it binds is unknown. Assembly of TCR beta libraries relied on iRepertoire HTBI primers together with Arm-PCR of CDR3 regions. TCRdb independently ran MiXCR on the multiplex PCR reads; one entry per CDR3 protein. The sample lists 200,000 to 250,000 distinct CDR3 sequences, roughly 21% occurring once. Study results and limitations: Only a small sample size was used, which may have cut accuracy. Persistent disease samples used TRBV28, TRBJ1-2 and TRBJ2-5 preferentially. More public clonotypes were shared by persistent patients (about 3,000) than by new patients (about 970).

Time point meaning: newly diagnosed GD, antithyroid drugs for less than 3 months. From PBMCs, RNA was extracted and then used to make the TCR library. Patients of an endocrinology department in Xi'an, China, were included. This CDR3 spans 16 amino acids. The germline V and J ends were trimmed by 4 bases and 7 bases, with 22 bases remaining between them. Germline V gives CDR1 SGHRS, CDR2 YFSETQ. This receptor was identified in a female donor with Graves disease. Source: peripheral blood mononuclear cells (PBMCs), taken at new diagnosis, from a patient treated with antithyroid drugs. The rearrangement links TRBV5-1 to TRBJ2-3; no definite D call. CDR3: CASSLPAAYAGNTQYF. CDR3 bases: TGCGCCAGCAGCCTCCCAGCTGCATATGCAGGAAATACGCAGTATTTT.